This entry describes one T cell receptor (beta chain). No cognate antigen has been identified for it. The sample holds no much larger clone one base away, and base qualities are not on file. The germline V gene (reference sequence) supplies CDR1 LNHDA and CDR2 SQIVND. The CDR3 sequence holds 15 residues, the cysteine and phenylalanine included. Of all the DNA, just the CDR3 is kept, 45 bases in frame from base 1. Unmatched junction bases come to 11, with V trimmed by 5 bases and J by 7 bases. This sample was included in a study of cytotoxic CD8 clonotypes in ibrutinib-treated CLL (dated by TCRdb to 2020 to 2023). Background for the entire study: The cohort had 11 relapsed/refractory and roughly 15 treatment-naive patients; some 17 were IGHV unmutated. Responses were partial in approximately 24 patients and complete in 2; after median approximately 69 months follow-up, some 15 stayed in remission and 12 progressed. The response samples were drawn at a median of 12 months into treatment, with a range of about 6 to 36 months. An average of 255,043 productive templates and about 100,000 productive rearrangements was obtained per sample. Longitudinal samples were available for about 30% of the roughly 86 trial participants. Cryopreserved peripheral blood mononuclear cells were obtained before treatment, at response, and at either sustained remission or disease progression. Every remission and progressive disease sample was obtained while ibrutinib was still being received by the patients.

A MiSeq instrument was used for deep resolution sequencing, which targeted depths ranging from 1 in 1 million up to 1 in 200,000 T cells, with coverage averaging 10x for each clonotype. The immunoSEQ hsTCRB Kit was used to generate TCR beta libraries. Regarding the original processing steps: Data were analyzed with ImmunoSEQ Data Assistant and ImmunoSEQ Analyzer, with V, D and J genes assigned per IMGT definitions. Clonality was computed as one minus normalized Shannon entropy of productive rearrangement frequencies, ranging from 0 to 1. Public clonotype analysis was restricted to overrepresented clonotypes comprising at least 0.05% of each patient's repertoire. Some twelve age-matched healthy donor repertoires from immuneACCESS were used as controls for clonality. TCRdb obtained this table from immuneACCESS and retained in-frame rearrangements with V and J assigned. These tables miss some clones; where compared with another copy, unresolved V genes account for less than half of the shortfall, and the remainder is unexplained. V and J calls and clone size follow that table, whereas D and trimming were derived from the DNA. This sample holds more than 140,000 clones; roughly 80% were observed only once. The top ten hold 25% to 30% of the sample.

The investigation overall reported the following: Public clonotypes were rare and either shrank or stayed stable during treatment, and the rise in clonality at ibrutinib response reflected expansion of private clonotypes. An increase in clonality was observed at ibrutinib response, with clonality remaining stable during sustained remission and falling back toward baseline at progression. At baseline, clonality was higher than in age-matched healthy donors and showed a strong correlation with circulating CD8+ T-cell counts. Sustained-remission and progressing patients did not have matched sampling times, and lymph node repertoires were not examined.

Sample time point, as interpreted from the label and publication: approximately 11 months on ibrutinib. For TCR beta library preparation, approximately 1.8 micrograms of genomic DNA was extracted from cryopreserved PBMCs. Longitudinal blood samples from CLL patients on ibrutinib monotherapy were analyzed using high-throughput TCR beta sequencing. The patients were enrolled in a single-center, open-label phase 2 trial of ibrutinib monotherapy. The starting material was PBMCs, obtained after 12 months of ibrutinib treatment. The V and J genes are TRBV19 and TRBJ2-1; 7 bases in the middle match TRBD2. The sequence derives from a human donor with chronic lymphocytic leukemia. The CDR3 region has the sequence CASSENRGGHNEQFF. Read as DNA, the sequence is TGTGCCAGTAGTGAAAATAGGGGAGGGCATAATGAGCAGTTCTTC.